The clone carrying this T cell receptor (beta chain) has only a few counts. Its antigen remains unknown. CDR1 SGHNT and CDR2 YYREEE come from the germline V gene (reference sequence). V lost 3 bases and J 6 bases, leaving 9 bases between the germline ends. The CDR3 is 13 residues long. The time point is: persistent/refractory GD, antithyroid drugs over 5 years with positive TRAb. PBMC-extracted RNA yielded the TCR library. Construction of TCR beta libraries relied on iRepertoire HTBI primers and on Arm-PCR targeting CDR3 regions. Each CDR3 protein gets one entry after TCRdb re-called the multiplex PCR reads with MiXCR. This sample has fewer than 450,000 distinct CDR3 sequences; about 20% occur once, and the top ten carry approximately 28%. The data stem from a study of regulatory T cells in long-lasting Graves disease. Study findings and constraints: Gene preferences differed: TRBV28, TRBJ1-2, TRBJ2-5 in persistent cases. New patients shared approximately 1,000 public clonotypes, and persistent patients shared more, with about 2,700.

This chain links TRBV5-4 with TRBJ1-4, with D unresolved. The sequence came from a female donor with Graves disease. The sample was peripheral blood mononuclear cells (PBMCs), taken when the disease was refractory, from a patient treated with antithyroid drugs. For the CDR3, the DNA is TGTGCCAGCAGCTCTCTCGATGATGAAAAACTGTTTTTT. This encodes CASSSLDDEKLFF.